This T cell receptor (beta chain) comes out of a study of blood T cell repertoires in COVID-19. The protocol was immunoSEQ multiplex PCR, while the TCRdb copy is restricted to in-frame clones and leaves out a portion. Among 200,000 to 300,000 clones, roughly 80% were seen once, and the ten largest hold 7.5% to 9%. Germline CDR1 and CDR2: MNHEY and SVGAGI. The CDR3 is 16 residues long. V lost 0 bases, J lost 5 bases, and 8 bases stayed unmatched. The rearrangement uses TRBV6-5 and TRBJ2-5; 8 bases agree with TRBD2. Sequenced sample: peripheral blood. This sequence was found in a woman over 75 with acute or convalescent COVID-19. The CDR3 loop reads CASSYSRTAGVETQYF. CDR3 in DNA: TGTGCCAGCAGTTACTCCCGGACAGCGGGGGTGGAGACCCAGTACTTC.